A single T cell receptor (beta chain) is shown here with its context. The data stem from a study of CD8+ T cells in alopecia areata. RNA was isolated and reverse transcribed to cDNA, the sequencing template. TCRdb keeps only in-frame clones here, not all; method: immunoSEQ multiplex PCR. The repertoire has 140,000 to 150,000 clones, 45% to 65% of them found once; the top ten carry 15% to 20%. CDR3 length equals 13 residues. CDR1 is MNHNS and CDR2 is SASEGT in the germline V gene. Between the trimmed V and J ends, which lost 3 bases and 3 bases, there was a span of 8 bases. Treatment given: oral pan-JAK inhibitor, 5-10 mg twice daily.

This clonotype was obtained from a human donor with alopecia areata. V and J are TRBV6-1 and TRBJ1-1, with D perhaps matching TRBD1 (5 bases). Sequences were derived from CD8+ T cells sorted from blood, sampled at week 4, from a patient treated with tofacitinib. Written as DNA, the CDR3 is TGTGCCAGCAGTGACGGAGGGGACACTGAAGCTTTCTTT. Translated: CASSDGGDTEAFF.